This entry concerns a single T cell receptor (beta chain). The data originate from a study of blood T cell repertoires in COVID-19. V was pared by 0 bases and J by 8 bases, with 17 bases between. Per the germline V gene, CDR1 is SGHRS and CDR2 is YFSETQ. CDR3 length: 15 amino acids. The authors' processing: Reference gene primers were amplified, and this amplification served to estimate nucleated cell counts. Produced via immunoSEQ multiplex PCR; TCRdb's table is partial and in-frame only. V and J calls and clone size are copied from that table; D and trimming were computed from the DNA. Found here are fewer than 250,000 clones, about nine tenths of them singletons; the top ten hold about 0.79%.

Sequenced material: peripheral blood. The V and J genes are TRBV5-1 and TRBJ1-2; TRBD1 is a possible D gene (5 bases). The receptor was derived from a man aged 25 to 45 with COVID-19, enrolled during active disease. CDR3 in amino acids: CASSLGQGVTRGYTF. Written as DNA, the CDR3 is TGCGCCAGCAGCTTGGGGCAGGGCGTCACGAGGGGCTACACCTTC.